This is a list of T cell receptor beta chains from one sample in a study of CD8 T cells in ankylosing spondylitis. TCRdb analysed the 5' RACE reads with MiXCR anew, one entry per CDR3 protein. Counted here are roughly 130,000 distinct CDR3 sequences, 6% to 8.5% occurring once; the ten biggest clones make up roughly an eighth. Sequenced sample: blood, either unsorted or a sorted T cell fraction (not recorded which). These TCRs come from a male donor with ankylosing spondylitis or in good health (not recorded which). The CDR3 runs from the conserved cysteine through the conserved F or W. Each record gives: V gene, D gene, clone size, J gene, CDR3 protein, CDR3 DNA. A D gene is named only where the DNA matches it firmly. Clone size is not always given. Where it is, it says once, few, many or a class for expanded clones.

V: TRBV5-6
D: -
size: many
J: TRBJ2-7
CDR3: CASSLAYEQYF
DNA: TGTGCCAGCAGCTTAGCGTACGAGCAGTACTTC

V: TRBV12-3/TRBV12-4
D: -
size: many
J: TRBJ1-2
CDR3: CASSFQGHYGYTF
DNA: TGTGCCAGCAGTTTCCAGGGCCACTATGGCTACACCTTC

V: TRBV20-1
D: -
size: many
J: TRBJ2-1
CDR3: CSARGLAGHEQFF
DNA: TGCAGTGCTAGAGGGCTAGCTGGGCATGAGCAGTTCTTC

V: TRBV6-6
D: -
size: many
J: TRBJ2-2
CDR3: CASSHGGAGELFF
DNA: TGTGCCAGCAGCCATGGGGGTGCCGGGGAGCTGTTTTTT

V: TRBV20-1
D: -
size: many
J: TRBJ2-2
CDR3: CSADSANTGELFF
DNA: TGCAGTGCTGATAGCGCGAACACCGGGGAGCTGTTTTTT

V: TRBV12-3/TRBV12-4
D: TRBD1
size: many
J: TRBJ1-2
CDR3: CASSLLAGQGARGYTF
DNA: TGTGCCAGCAGTTTACTTGCGGGACAGGGGGCGCGGGGCTACACCTTC

V: TRBV29-1
D: TRBD2
size: many
J: TRBJ2-5
CDR3: CSVCFFAGGETQYF
DNA: TGCAGCGTGTGCTTTTTTGCGGGGGGGGAGACCCAGTACTTC

V: TRBV7-8
D: -
size: many
J: TRBJ2-5
CDR3: CASSLEVSGDQETQYF
DNA: TGTGCCAGCAGCTTAGAAGTTTCCGGGGACCAAGAGACCCAGTACTTC

V: TRBV12-3/TRBV12-4
D: -
size: few
J: TRBJ1-1
CDR3: CASGSGLNTEAFF
DNA: TGTGCCTCGGGGTCAGGGCTGAACACTGAAGCTTTCTTT

V: TRBV7-2
D: -
size: many
J: TRBJ2-7
CDR3: CASSSPSYEQYF
DNA: TGTGCCAGCAGCTCCCCCTCCTACGAGCAGTACTTC

V: TRBV20-1
D: TRBD2
size: many
J: TRBJ2-7
CDR3: CSANPTSGVTYEQYF
DNA: TGCAGTGCTAACCCGACTAGCGGGGTAACCTACGAGCAGTACTTC

V: TRBV5-1
D: -
size: many
J: TRBJ2-2
CDR3: CASKKWGSDTGELFF
DNA: TGCGCCAGCAAGAAGTGGGGGAGCGACACCGGGGAGCTGTTTTTT

V: TRBV12-3/TRBV12-4
D: -
size: many
J: TRBJ2-2
CDR3: CASSSGDTGELFF
DNA: TGTGCCAGCAGTTCAGGGGACACCGGGGAGCTGTTTTTT

V: TRBV6-5
D: TRBD1
size: many
J: TRBJ1-2
CDR3: CASSNGQVYTF
DNA: TGTGCCAGCAGTAACGGACAGGTCTACACCTTC

V: TRBV9
D: TRBD1
size: many
J: TRBJ2-1
CDR3: CASSVQTGWNEQFF
DNA: TGTGCCAGCAGCGTACAGACAGGGTGGAATGAGCAGTTCTTC

V: TRBV24-1
D: -
size: many
J: TRBJ2-1
CDR3: CATSEAGTRQFF
DNA: TGTGCCACCAGTGAGGCCGGGACAAGGCAGTTCTTC

V: TRBV29-1
D: -
size: few
J: TRBJ1-1
CDR3: CSVRGFATEAFF
DNA: TGCAGCGTGAGGGGGTTTGCCACTGAAGCTTTCTTT

V: TRBV6-1
D: TRBD2
size: many
J: TRBJ2-1
CDR3: CASRRTSGTYNEQFF
DNA: TGTGCCAGCAGGCGGACTAGCGGGACCTACAATGAGCAGTTCTTC

V: TRBV3-1
D: TRBD1
size: many
J: TRBJ1-4
CDR3: CASSWDRDNEKLFF
DNA: TGTGCCAGCAGCTGGGACAGAGATAATGAAAAACTGTTTTTT

V: TRBV28
D: TRBD1
size: many
J: TRBJ2-7
CDR3: CASASGTGAYEQYF
DNA: TGTGCCAGCGCCTCCGGGACAGGGGCCTACGAGCAGTACTTC

V: TRBV5-1
D: TRBD1
size: -
J: TRBJ1-2
CDR3: CASSLEESARGLGGYTF
DNA: TGCGCCAGCAGCTTGGAGGAAAGCGCCAGGGGGCTTGGTGGCTACACCTTC

V: TRBV5-1
D: -
size: many
J: TRBJ2-7
CDR3: CASSLEWRDSYEQYF
DNA: TGCGCCAGCAGCTTGGAATGGAGGGACAGCTACGAGCAGTACTTC

V: TRBV5-1
D: -
size: many
J: TRBJ2-7
CDR3: CASSPVRGTDEQYF
DNA: TGCGCCAGCAGCCCCGTTCGAGGCACCGACGAGCAGTACTTC

V: TRBV5-1
D: -
size: many
J: TRBJ2-3
CDR3: CASSSRPRTDTQYF
DNA: TGCGCCAGCAGCTCCAGACCCCGCACAGATACGCAGTATTTT

V: TRBV5-1
D: -
size: many
J: TRBJ2-5
CDR3: CASSLESDEETQYF
DNA: TGCGCCAGCAGCTTGGAGTCAGATGAAGAGACCCAGTACTTC

V: TRBV20-1
D: -
size: many
J: TRBJ2-2
CDR3: CSAPQQGGDTGELFF
DNA: TGCAGTGCACCCCAACAGGGAGGGGACACCGGGGAGCTGTTTTTT